The 27 T cell receptor beta chains in this list originate from one sample, sequenced in a study of response to subunit inactivated influenza vaccine. A single record per CDR3 protein comes from TCRdb applying MiXCR to the RT-PCR reads. Among 490,000 or so distinct CDR3 sequences listed, about 7.6% were seen once. The sequencing used PBMCs from blood, collected about 24 months after vaccination. Receptors were obtained from a man in his fifties or sixties who received an inactivated influenza vaccine.

The CDR3 loop is CASSLVVTGQGKGIGTDTQYF. CDR3 coding DNA: TGTGCCAGCAGTTTAGTCGTGACTGGACAGGGGAAAGGGATTGGCACAGATACGCAGTATTTT. The J gene is TRBJ2-3, the V gene TRBV12-3 or TRBV12-4, with 9 bases matching TRBD1. J gave up 1 base and V 1 base, and 18 bases lay outside the gene matches. CDR3 length: 21 residues.

This clonotype showed up just a few times. The chain couples TRBV12-3 or TRBV12-4 to TRBJ2-6; the match to TRBD2 covers 11 bases. The CDR3 is 17 amino acids. J gave up 2 bases and V 3 bases, and 3 bases lay outside the gene matches. DNA of the CDR3: TGTGCCAGCAGTTTTCGACTAGCGGGGCCTGGGGCCAACGTCCTGACTTTC. Translation gives CASSFRLAGPGANVLTF.

There are a few counts of this clonotype. This rearrangement joins TRBV6-1 to TRBJ2-3; TRBD2 is a possible D gene (5 bases). The CDR3 length is 15 residues. Per germline, CDR1 MNHNS and CDR2 SASEGT. V was shortened by 6 bases and J by 4 bases, with 17 bases between the two germline ends. The CDR3 region has the DNA TGTGCCAGCAGCCCCCTAGCTGGAGTGGCAGATACGCAGTATTTT. This gives the protein CASSPLAGVADTQYF.

CDR3 residues: CASSSGFALNYGYTF. The CDR3 DNA sequence: TGTGCCAGCAGTTCCGGGTTCGCTTTAAACTATGGCTACACCTTC. The genes are TRBV6-5 and TRBJ1-2; D ambiguous. Trimming cost V 4 bases and J 2 bases, with 14 bases left between them. The CDR3 totals 15 residues. The germline CDR1 and CDR2 sequences are MNHEY and SVGAGI.

The chain joins TRBV6-5 to TRBJ2-7, with D possibly TRBD1 on 5 matching bases. From germline, CDR1 is MNHEY and CDR2 SVGAGI. V was clipped by 0 bases and J by 2 bases, with 8 bases between them. CDR3 size: 14 residues. CDR3 sequence: CASSYSKGTYEQYF. CDR3 nucleotides: TGTGCCAGCAGTTACTCGAAGGGGACCTACGAGCAGTACTTC.

This clonotype was counted between two and nine times. Here the CDR3 reads CASSLGDLAGPAGQYF. The CDR3 nucleotides are TGCGCCAGCAGCTTAGGGGATCTAGCGGGACCGGCTGGGCAGTACTTC. This chain links TRBV5-1 with TRBJ2-7, with 9 bases aligning to TRBD2. Germline V lookup: CDR1 SGHRS, CDR2 YFSETQ. The V gene end was trimmed by 2 bases and the J gene end by 9 bases; junction bases not matched to a gene: 15. The CDR3 has 16 amino acids.

CDR3 in DNA: TGTGCCACCAGCAGAGATATGGGGGCTGGAAACACCATATATTTT. It translates to CATSRDMGAGNTIYF. The J gene is TRBJ1-3, the V gene TRBV15; D may be TRBD1 (5 bases). CDR1 and CDR2 from the germline V gene are LNHNV and YYDKDF (reference sequence). The length of the CDR3 is 15 residues. The ends were cut back, 0 bases at V and 2 bases at J, with 8 bases in the middle.

The genes are TRBV7-2 and TRBJ1-6; 7 bases map to TRBD1. The CDR3 is 14 residues long. J lost 10 bases, V lost 5 bases, and 8 bases had no gene match. Germline values: CDR1 SGHTA, CDR2 FQGNSA. CDR3 coding DNA: TGTGCCAGCAGCCTCGACAGGGCGCGGTCACCCCTCCACTTT. Encoded protein: CASSLDRARSPLHF.

The chain joins TRBV19 to TRBJ2-7; TRBD2 matches at 9 bases. This CDR3 has 17 amino acids. The J segment lost 2 bases and the V segment lost 3 bases, leaving 11 bases of the junction unmatched. Germline values: CDR1 LNHDA, CDR2 SQIVND (reference sequence). The CDR3 loop is CASSMMGPASGTYEQYF. The DNA for the CDR3 is TGTGCCAGTAGTATGATGGGCCCGGCTAGCGGGACCTACGAGCAGTACTTC.

V usage is TRBV18 and J usage is TRBJ1-1; the D gene is possibly TRBD1 (5 bases). Deletions cut 5 bases from V and 0 bases from J, with 19 bases between. This CDR3 spans 17 amino acids. From germline, CDR1 is KGHSH and CDR2 LQKENI. The CDR3 nucleotides are TGTGCCAGCTCAGCTCACGGGGGAGGGGAGCTGAACACTGAAGCTTTCTTT. Its translation: CASSAHGGGELNTEAFF.

This clonotype was seen repeatedly, ten times or more. This chain uses TRBV28 with TRBJ1-5; D not certain. The CDR3 totals 15 residues. Deletions cut 4 bases from V and 6 bases from J, with 16 bases between. The germline V gene has CDR1 MDHEN and CDR2 SYDVKM. The CDR3 sequence is CASSSFGLTPQPQHF. DNA for the CDR3: TGTGCCAGCAGTTCATTCGGACTGACCCCTCAGCCCCAGCATTTT.

The rearrangement links TRBV20-1 to TRBJ1-2; 8 bases are a match to TRBD1. V shed 5 bases, J shed 9 bases, and the junction held 8 bases outside the gene matches. The CDR3 consists of 12 residues. Germline loops: CDR1 DFQATT, CDR2 SNEGSKA (reference sequence). In nucleotides, the CDR3 is TGCAGTGCTCCGGGACAGGCGTGGAGCTACACCTTC. Its translation is CSAPGQAWSYTF.

V usage is TRBV5-5 and J usage is TRBJ2-2, with 7 bases aligning to TRBD2. The CDR3 is made up of 16 amino acids. Unmatched junction bases numbered 8, after V lost 4 bases and J lost 2 bases. Germline V CDR1 and CDR2: SGHKS, YYEKEE (reference sequence). CDR3 in amino acids: CASSEAGTVNTGELFF. Written as DNA, the CDR3 is TGTGCCAGCAGCGAAGCGGGGACTGTTAACACCGGGGAGCTGTTTTTT. Looking up the rest from reference TRBV5-5 and TRBJ2-2 gives the full variable domain: DAGVTQSPTHLIKTRGQQVTLRCSPISGHKSVSWYQQVLGQGPQFIFQYYEKEERGRGNFPDRFSARQFPNYSSELNVNALLLGDSALYLCASSEAGTVNTGELFFGEGSRLTVL.

This clonotype was found many times. The chain uses TRBV20-1 and TRBJ2-5; 8 bases match TRBD2. J was trimmed by 4 bases and V by 2 bases; bases with no gene match: 6. Germline-derived CDR1 and CDR2 are DFQATT and SNEGSKA (reference sequence). The CDR3 has 14 amino acids. The CDR3: CSARIFGGGETQYF. The DNA for the CDR3 is TGCAGTGCTAGAATATTCGGGGGGGGAGAGACCCAGTACTTC.

In its sample, this clonotype was seen many times. The chain recombines TRBV5-1 with TRBJ2-1, with 9 bases aligning to TRBD1. J lost 7 bases, V lost 0 bases, and 11 bases had no gene match. Germline CDR1 is SGHRS and CDR2 is YFSETQ. The length of the CDR3 is 17 residues. In nucleotides, the CDR3 is TGCGCCAGCAGCTTGGGAGTAACACAGGGGGCAAAAAATGAGCAGTTCTTC. It codes for CASSLGVTQGAKNEQFF.

The chain has TRBV4-2 and TRBJ2-2, with 12 bases lining up with TRBD2. Germline V gene lookup returns CDR1 LGHNA and CDR2 YNFKEQ. With V trimmed by 3 bases and J by 2 bases, 7 bases remained unmatched. The CDR3 length is 18 residues. DNA of the CDR3: TGTGCCAGCAGCCACCAAAGGGGACTAGCGGGCAACACCGGGGAGCTGTTTTTT. Its translation: CASSHQRGLAGNTGELFF.

This clonotype was observed many times. This chain joins TRBV18 and TRBJ1-1; no definite D call. Trimming pared 8 bases from V and 1 base from J, leaving 8 bases between. Per the germline V gene, CDR1 is KGHSH and CDR2 is LQKENI. This CDR3 has 12 amino acids. This CDR3 is CASSPRNTEAFF. For the CDR3, the DNA is TGTGCCAGCAGCCCAAGGAACACTGAAGCTTTCTTT.

This clonotype turned up a few times. The CDR3 sequence: CASSLVSIADTGELFF. The CDR3 DNA sequence: TGTGCCAGCAGCTTAGTGTCGATCGCGGACACCGGGGAGCTGTTTTTT. The V gene is TRBV11-2, the J gene TRBJ2-2; the D is unclear. The CDR3 runs 16 residues. Trimming stripped 1 base from V and 3 bases from J, with 12 bases between. Germline CDR1 SGHAT, CDR2 FQNNGV.

The rearrangement links TRBV4-2 to TRBJ2-7, with D perhaps matching TRBD2 (5 bases). Per the germline V gene, CDR1 is LGHNA and CDR2 is YNFKEQ. V was clipped by 3 bases and J by 6 bases, with 18 bases between them. The CDR3 runs to 15 residues. CDR3 amino acids: CASSHPERESGEQYF. The CDR3 bases are TGTGCCAGCAGCCACCCAGAGAGGGAGAGCGGCGAGCAGTACTTC.

On this clonotype: This may be a read error, as it is one base from a much larger clone. CDR3 loop: CAITGVGNEQFF. The CDR3 nucleotides read TGTGCCATCACAGGCGTGGGGAATGAGCAGTTCTTC. V is TRBV10-3 and J is TRBJ2-1; D is ambiguous. The CDR3 consists of 12 residues. Looked up from germline, CDR1 is ENHRY and CDR2 is SYGVKD. V gave up 7 bases and J gave up 7 bases, with 11 bases separating them.

The chain combines TRBV7-2 with TRBJ2-7; D may match TRBD1 or TRBD2 (5 bases each). Trimming pared 4 bases from V and 3 bases from J, leaving 10 bases between. The CDR3 contains 13 residues. CDR1 is SGHTA and CDR2 is FQGNSA in the germline V gene. The CDR3 loop reads CASSWDQGYEQYF. CDR3 sequence (DNA): TGTGCCAGCAGCTGGGACCAGGGCTACGAGCAGTACTTC.

A few counts support this clonotype. CDR3 residues: CSGTSGRSTDTQYF. CDR3 in DNA: TGCAGCGGGACTAGCGGGAGGTCCACAGATACGCAGTATTTT. This rearrangement joins TRBV29-1 to TRBJ2-3, with 14 bases matching TRBD2. Per germline, CDR1 SQVTM and CDR2 ANQGSEA. The CDR3 runs to 14 residues. The V segment lost 7 bases and the J segment 2 bases; nucleotides outside the gene matches: 2.

The sample holds many counts of this clonotype. The chain combines TRBV12-3 or TRBV12-4 with TRBJ2-3; the D call may be TRBD1 or TRBD2 (5 bases each). CDR3 length equals 12 residues. V lost 4 bases, J lost 9 bases, and 11 bases lay in between. CDR3 sequence (DNA): TGTGCCAGCAGTTACACTAGGGACACGCAGTATTTT. It specifies CASSYTRDTQYF.

This clonotype has at least ten counts. This rearrangement joins TRBV5-1 to TRBJ1-1; 7 bases fit TRBD1. V lost 5 bases to trimming and J lost 0 bases; unmatched junction nucleotides: 13. CDR3 length: 17 amino acids. Germline CDR1 reads SGHRS; CDR2 reads YFSETQ. The CDR3 region is CASSSTGTAFLNTEAFF. The CDR3 nucleotides are TGCGCCAGCAGTAGTACCGGGACAGCCTTTTTGAACACTGAAGCTTTCTTT.

In its sample, this clonotype was seen many times. The chain recombines TRBV6-1 with TRBJ2-1; D is possibly TRBD2 (6 bases). Germline V gives CDR1 MNHNS, CDR2 SASEGT. The V and J ends lost 6 bases and 1 base respectively, with 13 bases between them. CDR3 length equals 15 residues. The CDR3 region is CASRKTRESYNEQFF. The CDR3 bases are TGTGCCAGCAGGAAGACTAGAGAATCCTACAATGAGCAGTTCTTC.

The V and J genes are TRBV29-1 and TRBJ1-1, with a tentative D call TRBD1 (5 bases). This CDR3 spans 13 amino acids. Trimming took 7 bases from V and 0 from J, leaving 12 bases between them. Germline V gives CDR1 SQVTM, CDR2 ANQGSEA. In DNA, the CDR3 is TGCAGCGGTAAGACAGCGGTGAACACTGAAGCTTTCTTT. This translates into CSGKTAVNTEAFF.

This clonotype was seen more than once but under ten times. V gene TRBV5-1 combines with J gene TRBJ2-1, with 12 bases fitting TRBD2. V was clipped by 4 bases and J by 8 bases; unmatched bases: 7. The CDR3 is made up of 15 amino acids. CDR1 is SGHRS, CDR2 YFSETQ, per germline. The CDR3 reads CASSLETSGRDEQFF. The DNA for the CDR3 is TGCGCCAGCAGCCTTGAGACTAGCGGGAGAGATGAGCAGTTCTTC.